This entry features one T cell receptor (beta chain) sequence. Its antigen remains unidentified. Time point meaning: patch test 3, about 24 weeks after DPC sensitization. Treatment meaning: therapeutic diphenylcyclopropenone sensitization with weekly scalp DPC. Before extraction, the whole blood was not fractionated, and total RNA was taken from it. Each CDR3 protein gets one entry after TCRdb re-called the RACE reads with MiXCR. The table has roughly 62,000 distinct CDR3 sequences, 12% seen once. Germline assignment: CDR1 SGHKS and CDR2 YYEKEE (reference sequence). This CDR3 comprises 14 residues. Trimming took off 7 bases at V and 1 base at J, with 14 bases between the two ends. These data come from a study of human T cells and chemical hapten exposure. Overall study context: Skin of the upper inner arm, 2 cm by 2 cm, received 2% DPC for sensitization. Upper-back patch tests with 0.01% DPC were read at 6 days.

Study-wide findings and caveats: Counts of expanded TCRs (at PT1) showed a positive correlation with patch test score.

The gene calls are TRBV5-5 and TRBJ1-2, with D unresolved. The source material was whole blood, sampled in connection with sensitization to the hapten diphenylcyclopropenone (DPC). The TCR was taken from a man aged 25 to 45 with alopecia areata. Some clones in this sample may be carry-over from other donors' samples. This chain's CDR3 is CASRPTADNYGYTF. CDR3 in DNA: TGTGCCAGCCGCCCGACGGCGGATAACTATGGCTACACCTTC.